These T cell receptor beta chains were read from a single sample in a study of blood T cell repertoires in COVID-19. Repertoires were generated with immunoSEQ multiplex PCR, while TCRdb's copy carries only in-frame clones and drops some. The top ten clones hold 15% of a sample with roughly 220,000 clones, 70% to 85% of them seen once. The sample taken for sequencing was PBMCs or T cells enriched from blood (not recorded which). Receptors were obtained from a man aged 35 to 55 who had recovered from COVID-19. The CDR3 runs from the conserved cysteine through the conserved F or W. Fields, in order: clone size, D gene, J gene, V gene, CDR3 protein, CDR3 DNA. A D gene is named only where the DNA matches it firmly. The size of a clone is reported for some rows only, either as once, few or many, or as a class for expanded clones.

abundance: NA
d_gene: TRBD1
j_gene: TRBJ1-4
v_gene: TRBV10-3
CDR3aa: CAISESGQEKLFF
CDR3nt: TGTGCCATCAGTGAGTCGGGACAGGAAAAACTGTTTTTT

abundance: NA
d_gene: NA
j_gene: TRBJ1-1
v_gene: TRBV5-1
CDR3aa: CASSLGGGGAPMNTEAFF
CDR3nt: TGCGCCAGCAGCTTGGGTGGCGGGGGGGCACCAATGAACACTGAAGCTTTCTTT

abundance: NA
d_gene: TRBD2
j_gene: TRBJ2-7
v_gene: TRBV5-8
CDR3aa: CASSRGLARYEQYF
CDR3nt: TGTGCCAGCAGCCGGGGACTAGCTCGGTACGAGCAGTACTTC

abundance: NA
d_gene: TRBD1
j_gene: TRBJ1-1
v_gene: TRBV6-2/TRBV6-3
CDR3aa: CASSYPGTGSPAFF
CDR3nt: TGTGCCAGCAGTTATCCCGGGACAGGGTCGCCGGCTTTCTTT

abundance: NA
d_gene: TRBD2
j_gene: TRBJ2-1
v_gene: TRBV2
CDR3aa: CASSSSLAHSYNEQFF
CDR3nt: TGTGCCAGCAGTTCTTCACTAGCGCACTCCTACAATGAGCAGTTCTTC

abundance: NA
d_gene: NA
j_gene: TRBJ2-3
v_gene: TRBV5-1
CDR3aa: CASSLMQGTIGTDTQYF
CDR3nt: TGCGCCAGCAGCTTGATGCAGGGTACAATCGGCACAGATACGCAGTATTTT

abundance: NA
d_gene: TRBD1
j_gene: TRBJ1-1
v_gene: TRBV6-2/TRBV6-3
CDR3aa: CASSPRGQGNTEAFF
CDR3nt: TGTGCCAGCAGTCCCCGGGGACAGGGGAACACTGAAGCTTTCTTT

abundance: few
d_gene: TRBD1
j_gene: TRBJ1-1
v_gene: TRBV5-1
CDR3aa: CASSGDRRTEAFF
CDR3nt: TGCGCCAGCAGCGGGGACAGGAGGACTGAAGCTTTCTTT

abundance: NA
d_gene: TRBD2
j_gene: TRBJ2-1
v_gene: TRBV5-6
CDR3aa: CASSLVGGGAGGEQFF
CDR3nt: TGTGCCAGCAGCTTGGTAGGCGGGGGGGCAGGAGGTGAGCAGTTCTTC

abundance: NA
d_gene: NA
j_gene: TRBJ1-5
v_gene: TRBV12-3/TRBV12-4
CDR3aa: CASSLDRDQPQHF
CDR3nt: TGTGCCAGCAGTTTAGACAGGGATCAGCCCCAGCATTTT

abundance: NA
d_gene: NA
j_gene: TRBJ2-3
v_gene: TRBV28
CDR3aa: CASSLRTSGDTQYF
CDR3nt: TGTGCCAGCAGTTTACGAACCTCGGGGGATACGCAGTATTTT

abundance: NA
d_gene: NA
j_gene: TRBJ2-2
v_gene: TRBV6-5
CDR3aa: CASNPGHPNTGELFF
CDR3nt: TGTGCCAGCAACCCGGGACACCCGAACACCGGGGAGCTGTTTTTT

abundance: NA
d_gene: NA
j_gene: TRBJ1-2
v_gene: TRBV10-3
CDR3aa: CAISVTGSYGYTF
CDR3nt: TGTGCCATCAGTGTCACAGGGTCCTATGGCTACACCTTC

abundance: NA
d_gene: NA
j_gene: TRBJ2-2
v_gene: TRBV19
CDR3aa: CASNIQNTGELFF
CDR3nt: TGTGCCAGCAACATACAGAACACCGGGGAGCTGTTTTTT

abundance: few
d_gene: TRBD1
j_gene: TRBJ2-7
v_gene: TRBV29-1
CDR3aa: CSVGQGPIEQYF
CDR3nt: TGCAGCGTTGGACAGGGGCCAATCGAGCAGTACTTC

abundance: NA
d_gene: NA
j_gene: TRBJ1-3
v_gene: TRBV19
CDR3aa: CASSIGGHLLSGNTIYF
CDR3nt: TGTGCCAGTAGTATAGGGGGACACCTCCTCTCTGGAAACACCATATATTTT

abundance: few
d_gene: NA
j_gene: TRBJ1-6
v_gene: TRBV7-8
CDR3aa: CASSLATSPNSPLHF
CDR3nt: TGTGCCAGCAGCTTAGCGACAAGCCCAAATTCACCCCTCCACTTT

abundance: NA
d_gene: TRBD1
j_gene: TRBJ1-4
v_gene: TRBV7-9
CDR3aa: CASSFGQGNEKLFF
CDR3nt: TGTGCCAGCAGCTTCGGACAGGGAAATGAAAAACTGTTTTTT

abundance: NA
d_gene: TRBD1
j_gene: TRBJ2-3
v_gene: TRBV25-1
CDR3aa: CASSRYRGMEDTQYF
CDR3nt: TGTGCCAGCAGTAGGTACAGGGGAATGGAAGATACGCAGTATTTT

abundance: once
d_gene: NA
j_gene: TRBJ2-3
v_gene: TRBV5-1
CDR3aa: CASSPLGSPDTQYF
CDR3nt: TGCGCCAGCAGCCCCCTCGGGAGTCCGGATACGCAGTATTTT

abundance: NA
d_gene: NA
j_gene: TRBJ2-5
v_gene: TRBV10-2
CDR3aa: CASSVGWGETQYF
CDR3nt: TGCGCCAGCAGTGTGGGATGGGGCGAGACCCAGTACTTC